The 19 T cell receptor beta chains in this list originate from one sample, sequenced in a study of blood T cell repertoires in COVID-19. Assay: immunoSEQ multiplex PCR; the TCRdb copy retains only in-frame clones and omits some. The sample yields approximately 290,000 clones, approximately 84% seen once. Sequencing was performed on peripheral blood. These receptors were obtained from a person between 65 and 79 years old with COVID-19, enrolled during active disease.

CDR3: CASSVGIAGSTDTQYF. The CDR3 nucleotides are TGTGCCAGCAGCGTGGGAATAGCGGGGAGCACAGATACGCAGTATTTT. This rearrangement joins TRBV9 to TRBJ2-3; 8 bases match TRBD2. Germline V gene lookup returns CDR1 SGDLS and CDR2 YYNGEE. V dropped 2 bases and J dropped 0; count of bases not matched to a gene: 5. The CDR3 is 16 residues long.

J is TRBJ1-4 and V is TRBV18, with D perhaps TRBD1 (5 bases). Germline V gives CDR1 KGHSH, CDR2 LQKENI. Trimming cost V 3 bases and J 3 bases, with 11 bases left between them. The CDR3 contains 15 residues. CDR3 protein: CASSPITGSNEKLFF. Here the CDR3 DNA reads TGTGCCAGCTCACCTATCACAGGATCTAATGAAAAACTGTTTTTT.

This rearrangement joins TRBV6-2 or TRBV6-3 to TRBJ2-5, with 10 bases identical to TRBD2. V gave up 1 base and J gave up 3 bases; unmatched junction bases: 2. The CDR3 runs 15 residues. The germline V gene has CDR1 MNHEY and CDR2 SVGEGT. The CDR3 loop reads CASSYWLAGEETQYF. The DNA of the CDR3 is TGTGCCAGCAGTTACTGGCTAGCGGGGGAAGAGACCCAGTACTTC.

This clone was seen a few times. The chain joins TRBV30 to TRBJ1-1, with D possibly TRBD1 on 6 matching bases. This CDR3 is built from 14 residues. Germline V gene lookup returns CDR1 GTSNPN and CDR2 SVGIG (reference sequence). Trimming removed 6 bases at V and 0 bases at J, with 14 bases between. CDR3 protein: CACRPGVMNTEAFF. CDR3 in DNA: TGTGCCTGTCGTCCAGGGGTCATGAACACTGAAGCTTTCTTT.

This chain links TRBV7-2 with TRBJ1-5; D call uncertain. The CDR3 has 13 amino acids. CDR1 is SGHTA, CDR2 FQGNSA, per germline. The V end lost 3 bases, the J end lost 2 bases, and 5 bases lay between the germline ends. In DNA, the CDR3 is TGTGCCAGCAGCTTCAGGCGCAATCAGCCCCAGCATTTT. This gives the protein CASSFRRNQPQHF.

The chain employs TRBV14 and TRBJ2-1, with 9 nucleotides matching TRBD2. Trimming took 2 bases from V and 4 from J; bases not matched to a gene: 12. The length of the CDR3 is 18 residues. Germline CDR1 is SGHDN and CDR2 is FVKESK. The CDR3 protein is CASSQKAGGQTRYNEQFF. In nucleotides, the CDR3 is TGTGCCAGCAGCCAAAAAGCGGGGGGTCAAACCCGATACAATGAGCAGTTCTTC.

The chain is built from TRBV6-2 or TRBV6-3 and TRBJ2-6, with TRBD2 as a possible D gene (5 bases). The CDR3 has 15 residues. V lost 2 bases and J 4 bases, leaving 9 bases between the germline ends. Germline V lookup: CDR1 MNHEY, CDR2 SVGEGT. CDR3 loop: CASSYRGSGANVLTF. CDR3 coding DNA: TGTGCCAGCAGTTACCGGGGTTCAGGGGCCAACGTCCTGACTTTC.

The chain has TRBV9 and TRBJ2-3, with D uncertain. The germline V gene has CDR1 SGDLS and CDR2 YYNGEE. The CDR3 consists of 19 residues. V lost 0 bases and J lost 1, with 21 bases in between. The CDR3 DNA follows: TGTGCCAGCAGCGTAGCTTGGAACCCCCTTCCCCGGGGCACAGATACGCAGTATTTT. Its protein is CASSVAWNPLPRGTDTQYF.

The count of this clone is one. DNA of the CDR3: TGTGCCAGCAGCTTAACCGAAACAGCGGACACAGATACGCAGTATTTT. Encoded protein: CASSLTETADTDTQYF. The gene calls are TRBV7-3 and TRBJ2-3; possible D gene TRBD2, 5 bases. This CDR3 is 16 amino acids long. V lost 0 bases and J 2 bases, leaving 12 bases between the germline ends. The germline V gene has CDR1 SGHTA and CDR2 FQGTGA.

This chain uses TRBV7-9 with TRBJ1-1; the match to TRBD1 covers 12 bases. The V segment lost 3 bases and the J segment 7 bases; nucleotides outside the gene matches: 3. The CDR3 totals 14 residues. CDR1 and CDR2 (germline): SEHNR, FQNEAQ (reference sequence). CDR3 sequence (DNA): TGTGCCAGCAGCTTGGGACAGGGGGCGGATGAAGCTTTCTTT. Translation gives CASSLGQGADEAFF.

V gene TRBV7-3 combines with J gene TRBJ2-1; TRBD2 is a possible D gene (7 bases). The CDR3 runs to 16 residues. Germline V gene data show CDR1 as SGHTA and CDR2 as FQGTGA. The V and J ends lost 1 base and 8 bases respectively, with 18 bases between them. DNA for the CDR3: TGTGCCAGCAGCTTAAAACCGGGGGGCGTAGTTGATGAGCAGTTCTTC. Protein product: CASSLKPGGVVDEQFF.

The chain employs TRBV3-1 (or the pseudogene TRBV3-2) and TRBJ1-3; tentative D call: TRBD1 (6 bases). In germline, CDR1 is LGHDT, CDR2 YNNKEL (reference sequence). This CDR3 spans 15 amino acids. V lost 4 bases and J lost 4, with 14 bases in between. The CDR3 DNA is TGTGCCAGCAGCCTCGTTAAGACAGGAGGAAACACCATATATTTT. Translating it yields CASSLVKTGGNTIYF.

CDR3 DNA sequence: TGTGCCAGCACCCCAACCGGGGGCGAGCAGTACTTC. Protein product: CASTPTGGEQYF. The chain is built from TRBV25-1 and TRBJ2-7, with a possible D match to TRBD2 (6 bases). V gave up 7 bases and J gave up 6 bases, with 13 bases separating them. This CDR3 is built from 12 residues. Germline values: CDR1 MGHDK, CDR2 SYGVNS.

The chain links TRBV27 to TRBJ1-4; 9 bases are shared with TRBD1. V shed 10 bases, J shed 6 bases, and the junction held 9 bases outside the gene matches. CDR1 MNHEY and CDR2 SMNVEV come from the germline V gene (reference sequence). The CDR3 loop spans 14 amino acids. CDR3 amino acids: CATDRGKLHEKLFF. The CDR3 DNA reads TGTGCCACCGACAGGGGGAAATTACATGAAAAACTGTTTTTT.

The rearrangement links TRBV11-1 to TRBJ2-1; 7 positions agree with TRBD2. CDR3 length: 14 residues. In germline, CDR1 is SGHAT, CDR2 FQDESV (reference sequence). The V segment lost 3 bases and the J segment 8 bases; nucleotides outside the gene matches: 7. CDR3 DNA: TGTGCCAGCAGCTTCCAATGGGAGGGCCATGAGCAGTTCTTC. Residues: CASSFQWEGHEQFF.

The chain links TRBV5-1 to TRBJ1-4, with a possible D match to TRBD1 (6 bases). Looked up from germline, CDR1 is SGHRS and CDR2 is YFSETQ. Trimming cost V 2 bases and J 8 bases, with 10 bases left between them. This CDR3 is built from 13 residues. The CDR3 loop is CASSLEGEEKLFF. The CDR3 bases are TGCGCCAGCAGCTTAGAGGGGGAAGAAAAACTGTTTTTT.

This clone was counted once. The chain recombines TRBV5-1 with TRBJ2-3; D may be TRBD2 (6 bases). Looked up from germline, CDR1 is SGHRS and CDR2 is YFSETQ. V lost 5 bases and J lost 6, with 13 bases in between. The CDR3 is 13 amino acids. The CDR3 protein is CASRVGREDTQYF. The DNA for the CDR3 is TGCGCCAGCAGAGTTGGCCGGGAGGATACGCAGTATTTT.

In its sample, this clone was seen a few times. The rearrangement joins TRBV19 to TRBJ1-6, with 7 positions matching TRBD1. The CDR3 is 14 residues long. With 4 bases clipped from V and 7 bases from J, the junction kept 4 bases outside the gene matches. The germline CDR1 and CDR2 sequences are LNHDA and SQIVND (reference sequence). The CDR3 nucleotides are TGTGCCAGTAGTAACCGGGACAGAAATTCACCCCTCCACTTT. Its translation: CASSNRDRNSPLHF.

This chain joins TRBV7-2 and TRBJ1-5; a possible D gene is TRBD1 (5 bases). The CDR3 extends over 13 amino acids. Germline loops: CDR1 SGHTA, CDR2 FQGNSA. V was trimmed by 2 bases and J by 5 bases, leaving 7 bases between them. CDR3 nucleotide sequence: TGTGCCAGCAGCTTATGGGGGGATCAGCCCCAGCATTTT. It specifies CASSLWGDQPQHF.